This TCR beta chain derives from a study of CD8 T cells in Susac syndrome. Bulk CD8+ and CD4+ cells came from magnetic negative isolation; CD8+ TEMRA by FACS. The CDR3 consists of 14 residues. Germline V gene lookup returns CDR1 MNHNS and CDR2 SASEGT. J gave up 4 bases and V 4 bases, and 5 bases lay outside the gene matches. The RNA input was 0.5 to 1 ug, and it was reverse transcribed with random hexamers. Coverage of TCR beta CDR3 amplification by immunoSEQ multiplex PCR extended to 54 Vbeta and 13 Jbeta. TCRdb reanalysed the immunoSEQ multiplex PCR reads using MiXCR and keeps one entry per CDR3 protein. The sample has hundreds of thousands of distinct CDR3 sequences, approximately 85% seen once.

V gene TRBV6-1 combines with J gene TRBJ2-3, with 7 bases identical to TRBD1. The sample taken for sequencing was CD8+ T cells from PBMCs. This TCR came from a human donor with multiple sclerosis. The CDR3 sequence is CASSVRQGPDTQYF. The CDR3 coding sequence is TGTGCCAGCAGTGTCCGACAGGGCCCAGATACGCAGTATTTT.